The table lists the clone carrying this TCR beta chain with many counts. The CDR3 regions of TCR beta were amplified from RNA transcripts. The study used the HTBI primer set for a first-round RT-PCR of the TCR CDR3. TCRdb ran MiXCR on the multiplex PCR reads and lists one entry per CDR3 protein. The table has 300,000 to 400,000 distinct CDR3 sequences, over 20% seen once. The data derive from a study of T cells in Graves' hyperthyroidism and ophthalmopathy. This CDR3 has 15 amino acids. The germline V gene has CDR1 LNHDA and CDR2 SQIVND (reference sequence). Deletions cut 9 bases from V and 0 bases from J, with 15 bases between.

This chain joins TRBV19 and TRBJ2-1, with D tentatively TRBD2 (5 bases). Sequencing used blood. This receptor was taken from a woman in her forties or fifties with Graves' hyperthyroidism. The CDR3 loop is CASEPGSTSYNEQFF. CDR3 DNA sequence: TGTGCCAGCGAGCCTGGGAGTACCTCCTACAATGAGCAGTTCTTC.